The source of this T cell receptor (beta chain) is a study of blood T cells in healthy people across ages. The germline V gene has CDR1 SQVTM and CDR2 ANQGSEA. The CDR3 runs 14 residues. The V gene lost 4 bases and the J gene lost 0 bases, with 7 bases spanning the gap. It was with a sample-barcoded 5' primer and a J-beta primer mix that a second PCR of roughly 7 to 12 cycles was run. MiXCR, run by TCRdb on the 5' RACE reads, gives a single entry per CDR3 protein. Of about 800,000 distinct CDR3 sequences listed, 25% are singletons. These records were also assigned to another study, of T cells of mothers and their children.

This sequence originates from a boy aged 5-17 years in good health. The sequenced sample consisted of blood. The V call is TRBV29-1, the J call TRBJ2-6; D is undetermined. CDR3 sequence reads: CSVVDVSGANVLTF. The DNA for the CDR3 is TGCAGCGTTGTTGATGTCTCTGGGGCCAACGTCCTGACTTTC.